Shown below are 8 T cell receptor beta chains from a single sample sequenced in a study of human T cells and chemical hapten exposure. TCRdb called the RACE reads again in MiXCR, with one record for every CDR3 protein. The sample has 50,000 to 60,000 distinct CDR3 sequences, around 12% seen once. Time point here: patch test 3, about 24 weeks after DPC sensitization. The sample's treatment: therapeutic diphenylcyclopropenone sensitization with weekly scalp DPC. Sequenced material: whole blood, taken in connection with sensitization to the hapten diphenylcyclopropenone (DPC). These receptors originate from a man under 40 with alopecia areata. Some clones in this sample may be carry-over from other donors' samples.

This clonotype was observed many times. The V call is TRBV6-4, the J call TRBJ2-7, with D uncertain. The V gene lost 2 bases and the J gene lost 5 bases, with 10 bases spanning the gap. From germline, CDR1 is MRHNA and CDR2 SNTAGT. This CDR3 has 13 amino acids. The CDR3 DNA is TGTGCCAGCAGTGACCGGGTGTTAAACGAGCAGTACTTC. Protein product: CASSDRVLNEQYF.

The table lists this clonotype with a few counts. This chain uses TRBV19 with TRBJ1-6; the match to TRBD1 covers 7 bases. Germline V gene sequence: CDR1 LNHDA, CDR2 SQIVND (reference sequence). V was pared by 8 bases and J by 7 bases, with 17 bases of the junction left unmatched. This CDR3 is 17 amino acids long. CDR3 residues: CASSKGTVTGRNSPLHF. DNA for the CDR3: TGTGCCAGTTCGAAGGGGACGGTGACAGGGCGGAATTCACCCCTCCACTTT.

The CDR3 DNA is TGTGCCACCAGTGATTCTATAGGTGGAGGAACAGATACGCAGTATTTT. Protein product: CATSDSIGGGTDTQYF. The chain employs TRBV24-1 and TRBJ2-3; maybe TRBD2 (5 bases). Germline CDR1 reads KGHDR; CDR2 reads SFDVKD. The V end was cut by 2 bases, the J end by 3 bases, with 14 bases between. The length of the CDR3 is 16 residues.

This clonotype appeared many times. In nucleotides, the CDR3 is TGTGCCAGCAGCTTTGGGACAGGGGACGAGCAGTACTTC. It specifies CASSFGTGDEQYF. V is TRBV7-6 and J is TRBJ2-7; 10 bases agree with TRBD1. Losses at the gene ends were 3 bases for V and 5 bases for J; bases not matched to a gene: 1. The CDR3 has 13 residues. Looked up from germline, CDR1 is SGHVS and CDR2 is FNYEAQ.

This clonotype has at least ten counts. The chain couples TRBV27 to TRBJ2-3; 9 bases map to TRBD2. Germline lookup yields CDR1 MNHEY and CDR2 SMNVEV (reference sequence). J lost 6 bases, V lost 7 bases, and 11 bases had no gene match. This CDR3 is 15 amino acids long. The CDR3 DNA follows: TGTGCCAGCACCCTGTGGGCTAGCGGGACGGATACGCAGTATTTT. Residues: CASTLWASGTDTQYF.

This clonotype appeared many times. CDR3: CSARVSSGGATDTQYF. Here the CDR3 DNA reads TGCAGTGCTAGAGTGTCAAGCGGGGGTGCCACAGATACGCAGTATTTT. J is TRBJ2-3 and V is TRBV20-1, with 8 bases matching TRBD2. The germline gives CDR1 DFQATT, CDR2 SNEGSKA (reference sequence). CDR3 length equals 16 residues. V trimming: 1 base; J trimming: 2 bases; junction bases outside the gene matches: 8.

This clonotype was seen repeatedly, ten times or more. The V call is TRBV29-1, the J call TRBJ1-1; D is unclear. Germline V gene sequence: CDR1 SQVTM, CDR2 ANQGSEA. V was shortened by 2 bases and J by 4 bases, with 2 bases between the two germline ends. CDR3 length: 10 residues. CDR3 protein: CSVESTEAFF. The CDR3 nucleotides read TGCAGCGTTGAATCCACTGAAGCTTTCTTT.

This clonotype was picked up a small number of times. The chain links TRBV28 to TRBJ1-2; D is uncertain. CDR1 is MDHEN, CDR2 SYDVKM, per germline. V was shortened by 3 bases and J by 4 bases, with 12 bases between the two germline ends. The CDR3 has 14 residues. The CDR3 loop is CASSFLTRAYGYTF. The CDR3 DNA follows: TGTGCCAGCAGTTTCCTTACCCGCGCCTATGGCTACACCTTC.